The sample holds many counts of the clone carrying this TCR beta chain. The V gene's germline CDR1 is LNHDA and CDR2 SQIVND (reference sequence). V shed 6 bases, J shed 4 bases, and the junction held 8 bases outside the gene matches. There are 15 residues in the CDR3. Time point specified: before trial treatment. This sample was taken from a study of low-dose radiotherapy and immunotherapy resistance in tumors. Study at large: Treatment of Cohort 1 consisted of 0.5 Gy per fraction every 2 weeks, adding up to 6.5 Gy. Ipilimumab 1 mg/kg every six weeks, together with nivolumab 240 mg every two weeks, was given intravenously to patients.

Priming of first-strand cDNA relied on TRAV- and TRBV-specific primers (covering alpha and beta chains). Over roughly 20 PCR cycles, TCRs were amplified from a constant-region primer and V-primer adapter. Each CDR3 protein gets one entry after TCRdb re-called the reads with MiXCR. The profile shows some 39,000 distinct CDR3 sequences, about 28% of them singletons. This receptor was identified in a male donor with gallbladder cancer. The source material was PBMCs, sampled before treatment. The rearrangement uses TRBV19 and TRBJ2-1; 8 bases align to TRBD2. The CDR3 here is CASRVERGSYNEQFF. The CDR3 DNA sequence: TGTGCCAGTAGGGTAGAGCGGGGGTCTTACAATGAGCAGTTCTTC.